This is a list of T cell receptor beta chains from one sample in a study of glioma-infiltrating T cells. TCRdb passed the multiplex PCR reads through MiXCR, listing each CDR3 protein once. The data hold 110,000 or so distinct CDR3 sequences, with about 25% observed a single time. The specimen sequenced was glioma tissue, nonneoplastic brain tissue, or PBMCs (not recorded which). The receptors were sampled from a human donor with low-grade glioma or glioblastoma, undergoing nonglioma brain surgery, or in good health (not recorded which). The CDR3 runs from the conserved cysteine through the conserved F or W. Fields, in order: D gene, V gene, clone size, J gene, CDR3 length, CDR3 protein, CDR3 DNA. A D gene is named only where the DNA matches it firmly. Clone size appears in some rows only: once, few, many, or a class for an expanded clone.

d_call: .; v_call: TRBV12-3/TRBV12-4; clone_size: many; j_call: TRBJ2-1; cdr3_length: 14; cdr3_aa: CASSLSAVWGEQFF; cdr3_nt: TGTGCCAGCAGCCTTTCCGCTGTCTGGGGTGAGCAGTTCTTC
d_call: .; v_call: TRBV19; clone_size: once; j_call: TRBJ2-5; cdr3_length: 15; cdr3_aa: CASSIGPGAKETQYF; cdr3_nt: TGTGCCAGTAGTATAGGGCCCGGAGCTAAAGAGACCCAGTACTTC
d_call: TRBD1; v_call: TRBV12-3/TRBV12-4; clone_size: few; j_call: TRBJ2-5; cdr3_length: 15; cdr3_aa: CASSPTGTVKETQYF; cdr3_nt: TGTGCCAGCAGTCCTACCGGGACAGTAAAAGAGACCCAGTACTTC
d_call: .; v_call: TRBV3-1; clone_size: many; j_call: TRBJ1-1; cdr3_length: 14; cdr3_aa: CASSQEAMNTEAFF; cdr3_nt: TGTGCCAGCAGCCAAGAGGCTATGAACACTGAAGCTTTCTTT
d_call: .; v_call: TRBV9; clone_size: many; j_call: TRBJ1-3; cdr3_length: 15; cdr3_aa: CASSGARPMDNTIYF; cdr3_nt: TGTGCCAGCAGCGGCGCCCGGCCGATGGACAACACCATATATTTT
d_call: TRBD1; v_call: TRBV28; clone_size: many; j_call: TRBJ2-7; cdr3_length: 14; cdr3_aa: CASSDGTGAYEQYF; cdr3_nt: TGTGCCAGCAGTGACGGGACAGGGGCCTACGAGCAGTACTTC
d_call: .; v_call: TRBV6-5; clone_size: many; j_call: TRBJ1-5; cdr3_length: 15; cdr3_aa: CASSYSIQGSQPQHF; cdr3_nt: TGTGCCAGCAGTTACTCGATACAGGGAAGCCAGCCCCAGCATTTT
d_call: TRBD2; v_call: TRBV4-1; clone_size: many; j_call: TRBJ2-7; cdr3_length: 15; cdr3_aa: CASSKTGLTSYEQYF; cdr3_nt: TGCGCCAGCAGCAAAACGGGACTAACCTCCTACGAGCAGTACTTC
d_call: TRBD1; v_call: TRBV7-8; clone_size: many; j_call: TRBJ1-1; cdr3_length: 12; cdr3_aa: CASSTWTGGAFF; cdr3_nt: TGTGCCAGCAGCACCTGGACAGGGGGAGCTTTCTTT
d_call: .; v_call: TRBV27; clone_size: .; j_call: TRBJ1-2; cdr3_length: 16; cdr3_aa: CASSARLLTDNYVYTF; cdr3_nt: TGTGCCAGCAGTGCCCGACTTCTTACGGATAACTATGTCTACACCTTC
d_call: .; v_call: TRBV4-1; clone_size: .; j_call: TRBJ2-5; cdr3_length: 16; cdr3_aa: CVSSQDRVGPQETQYF; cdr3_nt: TGCGTTAGCAGCCAAGATCGAGTAGGACCGCAAGAGACCCAGTACTTC
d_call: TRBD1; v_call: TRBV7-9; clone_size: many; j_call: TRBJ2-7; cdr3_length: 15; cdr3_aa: CASSFPGQGIYEQYF; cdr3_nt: TGTGCCAGCAGCTTTCCGGGACAGGGGATCTACGAGCAGTACTTC
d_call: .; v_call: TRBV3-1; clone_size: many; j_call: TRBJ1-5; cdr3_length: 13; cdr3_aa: CASSQDRKQPQHF; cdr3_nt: TGTGCCAGCAGCCAAGATCGAAAGCAGCCCCAGCATTTT
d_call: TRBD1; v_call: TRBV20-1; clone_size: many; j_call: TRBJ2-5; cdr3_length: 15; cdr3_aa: CSSSRTGQGTETQYF; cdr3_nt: TGCAGTTCCTCCCGGACGGGACAGGGGACGGAGACCCAGTACTTC
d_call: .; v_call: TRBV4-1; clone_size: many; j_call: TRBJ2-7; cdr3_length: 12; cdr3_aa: CASRGSAYEQYF; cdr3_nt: TGCGCCAGCAGAGGCAGTGCCTACGAGCAGTACTTC
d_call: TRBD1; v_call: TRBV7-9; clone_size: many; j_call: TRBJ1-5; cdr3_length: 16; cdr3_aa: CASTTGTGTPNQPQHF; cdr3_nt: TGTGCCAGCACAACCGGGACAGGGACCCCTAATCAGCCCCAGCATTTT
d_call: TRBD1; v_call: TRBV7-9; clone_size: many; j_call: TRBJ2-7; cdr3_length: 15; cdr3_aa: CASSPRTGGKSEQYF; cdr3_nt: TGTGCCAGCAGCCCGCGGACAGGGGGCAAGAGCGAGCAGTACTTC